What follows are 11 T cell receptor beta chains derived from one specimen sequenced in a study of T cells in Graves' hyperthyroidism and ophthalmopathy (dated by TCRdb to about 2019). Library preparation employed multiplex PCR. For sequencing, an Illumina HiSeq 2000 was employed. The TCR beta CDR3 regions were amplified from the RNA transcripts. For the first round of RT-PCR on the TCR CDR3, the HTBI primer set was used together with the Qiagen OneStep RT-PCR kit. In TCRdb, the public reads were trimmed at Q25 with fastp and aligned with MiXCR, with productive beta chains retained. Rows matching on CDR3 protein sequence are summarized as one entry with the most common DNA and genes. The sample includes 500,000 to 750,000 distinct CDR3 sequences, with around 14% observed a single time. The ten largest clonotypes hold roughly 6.9% of the sample. The sample consisted of blood. The receptors derive from a woman aged 18-29 years with Graves' ophthalmopathy.

This clonotype came up a few times. The rearrangement uses TRBV6-5 and TRBJ2-7; the D gene is possibly TRBD1 (6 bases). CDR1 is MNHEY and CDR2 is SVGAGI in the germline V gene. The V end was cut by 0 bases, the J end by 3 bases, with 15 bases between. The CDR3 length is 16 residues. The CDR3 protein is CASSYSGQGLGYEQYF. The CDR3 coding sequence is TGTGCCAGCAGTTACTCCGGCCAGGGGCTTGGCTACGAGCAGTACTTC.

This clonotype was recorded many times. The V and J genes are TRBV28 and TRBJ2-1, with 7 bases that match TRBD1. CDR3 size: 15 residues. Trimming took 2 bases from V and 6 from J; bases not matched to a gene: 7. Germline CDR1 is MDHEN and CDR2 is SYDVKM. The chain's CDR3 is CASSLVGGTINEQFF. The CDR3 nucleotides are TGTGCCAGCAGTTTAGTAGGGGGCACCATCAATGAGCAGTTCTTC.

About this clonotype itself: An end of the junction differs from the germline gene, which may be a read error. CDR3 sequence: CASSSDSNQPRHF. For the CDR3, the DNA is TGTGCCAGCAGCTCCGACAGCAATCAGCCCCGGCATTTT. The V and J genes are TRBV12-3 or TRBV12-4 and TRBJ1-5; a weak D match, TRBD1 (5 bases). The CDR3 length is 13 residues.

In its sample, this clonotype was seen many times. This sequence joins TRBV27 and TRBJ1-5; D ambiguous. V was cut by 1 base and J by 0 bases, with 7 bases left in between. The CDR3 length is 15 residues. Germline CDR1 MNHEY, CDR2 SMNVEV (reference sequence). The CDR3 DNA reads TGTGCCAGCAGTTTATGGGTGAATAGCAATCAGCCCCAGCATTTT. Its translation: CASSLWVNSNQPQHF.

The chain is built from TRBV3-1 and TRBJ2-7, with 11 bases fitting TRBD2. Losses at the gene ends were 1 base for V and 3 bases for J; bases not matched to a gene: 5. Per germline, CDR1 LGHDT and CDR2 YNNKEL (reference sequence). The CDR3 spans 16 residues. For the CDR3, the DNA is TGTGCCAGCAGCCAAGTGACTAGCGGGATCAGCTACGAGCAGTACTTC. Its translation: CASSQVTSGISYEQYF.

This clonotype showed up many times. This sequence joins TRBV7-3 and TRBJ2-3; tentatively, D is TRBD2 (5 bases). CDR1 is SGHTA, CDR2 FQGTGA, per germline. This CDR3 has 16 residues. Deletions cut 2 bases from V and 1 base from J, with 13 bases between. In DNA form, the CDR3 reads TGTGCCAGCAGCTTAGGACTCACGAGGGGCACAGATACGCAGTATTTT. As protein: CASSLGLTRGTDTQYF.

This clonotype was recorded many times. The chain is built from TRBV20-1 and TRBJ1-4; tentatively, D is TRBD1 (6 bases). CDR1 is DFQATT, CDR2 SNEGSKA, per germline (reference sequence). The V end lost 6 bases, the J end lost 4 bases, and 18 bases lay between the germline ends. The CDR3 length is 15 residues. The CDR3 reads CSARGYGQYNEKLFF. DNA of the CDR3: TGCAGTGCCAGGGGCTATGGCCAGTATAATGAAAAACTGTTTTTT.

This clonotype showed up many times. This sequence joins TRBV24-1 and TRBJ2-3; D gene ambiguous. With 3 bases removed from V and 4 bases from J, the gap between germline ends came to 19 bases. Germline CDR1 KGHDR, CDR2 SFDVKD. The CDR3 extends over 17 amino acids. CDR3 sequence: CATSDHAAVRRPDTQYF. In nucleotides, the CDR3 is TGTGCCACCAGTGATCACGCAGCAGTTAGGAGACCAGATACGCAGTATTTT.

This clonotype was counted ten times or more. The chain couples TRBV28 to TRBJ2-5; 11 bases are a match to TRBD2. Trimming at V came to 5 bases and at J to 0 bases, leaving 8 bases not matched to a gene. Germline V gene lookup returns CDR1 MDHEN and CDR2 SYDVKM. This CDR3 contains 17 residues. CDR3 sequence (DNA): TGTGCCAGCAGTGAAAGACTAGCGGGACCCCACCAAGAGACCCAGTACTTC. Encoded protein: CASSERLAGPHQETQYF.

This clonotype was seen ten or more times. The rearrangement uses TRBV12-3 or TRBV12-4 and TRBJ2-1; D remains ambiguous. This CDR3 has 11 amino acids. V was pared by 7 bases and J by 8 bases, with 9 bases between. The DNA of the CDR3 is TGTGCCAGCACATACGCCGATGAGCAGTTCTTC. This translates into CASTYADEQFF.

The chain employs TRBV12-5 and TRBJ2-5; TRBD1 matches 7 bases. This CDR3 is 16 amino acids long. Germline V gene sequence: CDR1 LGHNT, CDR2 FRNRAP. Trimming cost V 1 base and J 3 bases; bases outside gene matches: 8. CDR3 in DNA: TGTGCTAGTGGTTTGGGGACAGGCCCAGCAGAAGAGACCCAGTACTTC. Translating it yields CASGLGTGPAEETQYF.